The rows below give T cell receptor beta chains drawn from one sample of a study of circulating tumor DNA in untreated peripheral T-cell lymphoma. TCRdb's table, derived via immunoSEQ multiplex PCR, lists solely in-frame clones and lacks some. The table shows around 6,400 clones, with more than 55% occurring only once. Material for sequencing was tumor tissue. The receptor set was obtained from a human donor with peripheral T-cell lymphoma. The CDR3 runs from the conserved cysteine through the conserved F or W. The order of the fields is V gene, J gene, clone size, D gene, CDR3 DNA, CDR3 protein. The D gene is left open where the match is weak. Clone size appears in some rows only: once, few, many, or a class for an expanded clone.

V gene: TRBV6-8; J gene: TRBJ2-3; clone size: NA; D gene: TRBD2; CDR3 DNA: TGTGCCAGCAGTTACTCGACGCGGGAGCTCACAGATACGCAGTATTTT; CDR3 protein: CASSYSTRELTDTQYF
V gene: TRBV6-8; J gene: TRBJ1-3; clone size: NA; D gene: NA; CDR3 DNA: TGTGCCAGCAGTTACCGAGACCTCCAGGGGTCTGGAAACACCATATATTTT; CDR3 protein: CASSYRDLQGSGNTIYF
V gene: TRBV11-3; J gene: TRBJ2-2; clone size: NA; D gene: NA; CDR3 DNA: TGTGCCAGCAGCTCTCAGTGGGACCCTAACACCGGGGAGCTGTTTTTT; CDR3 protein: CASSSQWDPNTGELFF
V gene: TRBV30; J gene: TRBJ1-4; clone size: few; D gene: NA; CDR3 DNA: TGTGCCTGGAGTGTTGGGGGCCAAGGCGTCAGTTTT; CDR3 protein: CAWSVGGQGVSF
V gene: TRBV1; J gene: TRBJ2-7; clone size: few; D gene: NA; CDR3 DNA: TGCACCAGCAGCCAAGATACCACTGCGGGAGGGCCGGTCGAGCAGTACTTC; CDR3 protein: CTSSQDTTAGGPVEQYF
V gene: TRBV10-3; J gene: TRBJ1-2; clone size: NA; D gene: NA; CDR3 DNA: TGTGCCATCAGTGAGTTGGGCCCGGGGGTTAACTATGGCTACACCTTC; CDR3 protein: CAISELGPGVNYGYTF
V gene: TRBV7-1; J gene: TRBJ2-3; clone size: once; D gene: NA; CDR3 DNA: TGTGCCAGCAGCTTAGATATCTCCTGGGCAGATACGCAGTATTTT; CDR3 protein: CASSLDISWADTQYF
V gene: TRBV28; J gene: TRBJ2-7; clone size: NA; D gene: NA; CDR3 DNA: TGTGCCAGCAGTTTCGGGGGCGTATCCTACGAGCAGTACTTC; CDR3 protein: CASSFGGVSYEQYF
V gene: TRBV28; J gene: TRBJ1-1; clone size: once; D gene: TRBD1; CDR3 DNA: TGTGCCAGCAGTTCCCTCAGGTGGACAGGAGACACTGAAGCTTTCTTT; CDR3 protein: CASSSLRWTGDTEAFF
V gene: TRBV19; J gene: TRBJ2-3; clone size: NA; D gene: NA; CDR3 DNA: TGTGCCAGTAGTATGTGGACACCGGGCACAGATACGCAGTATTTT; CDR3 protein: CASSMWTPGTDTQYF
V gene: TRBV19; J gene: TRBJ1-6; clone size: NA; D gene: TRBD1; CDR3 DNA: TGTGCCAGTAGTATGCTGGCAGGGGGCAATTCACCCCTCCACTTT; CDR3 protein: CASSMLAGGNSPLHF
V gene: TRBV28; J gene: TRBJ2-2; clone size: NA; D gene: NA; CDR3 DNA: TGTGCCAGCATCCCCGGACTACAGAACACCGGGGAGCTGTTTTTT; CDR3 protein: CASIPGLQNTGELFF
V gene: TRBV29-1; J gene: TRBJ2-1; clone size: NA; D gene: TRBD2; CDR3 DNA: TGCAGCGTTGTAGATCCGGCCTCTAGCGGGAGTCTCAATGAGCAGTTCTTC; CDR3 protein: CSVVDPASSGSLNEQFF
V gene: TRBV23-1; J gene: TRBJ2-2; clone size: NA; D gene: NA; CDR3 DNA: TGCGCCAGCACTCCAGCGGACCATTGGAAACGGGAGCTGTTTTTT; CDR3 protein: CASTPADHWKRELFF